Described below is a single T cell receptor (beta chain) sequence and its context. The target antigen is unknown. J gave up 1 base and V 6 bases, and 15 bases lay outside the gene matches. Germline CDR1 and CDR2: SGHVS and FNYEAQ. The CDR3 runs to 18 residues. The data derive from a study of shared clonotypes between healthy human individuals. Study results and limitations: A reduction in generation probabilities was seen for non-shared clonotypes relative to those shared by all four donors.

The naive CD8 fraction comprised CD45RO-negative cells positively selected for CCR7 and excluded terminally differentiated effector memory CD45RA+ cells. The authors split each subset's genomic DNA evenly across several immunoSEQ plates. The assay was immunoSEQ multiplex PCR, and TCRdb's table has in-frame clones only and misses some. The table lists about 2 million clones, roughly 94% of them singletons. This TCR was sampled from a man aged 18 to 29 in good health. The J gene is TRBJ2-5, the V gene TRBV7-6, with 9 bases that match TRBD2. The sample consisted of naive CD8+ T cells sorted from blood. The CDR3, as DNA: TGTGCCAGCAGTCGTAGGGCGGGAGGGCCCGGTATCCAAGAGACCCAGTACTTC. It is translated as CASSRRAGGPGIQETQYF.